These 22 T cell receptor beta chains came from one sample sequenced in a study of blood T cell repertoires in COVID-19. The table came from immunoSEQ multiplex PCR; TCRdb's copy has only in-frame clones and leaves some out. The data show about 200,000 clones, with approximately 80% seen just once and 6.9% held by the top ten. Material: peripheral blood. These receptors originate from a human donor with acute or convalescent COVID-19. The donor label of this sample is uncertain.

This clone was recorded once. This chain links TRBV7-8 with TRBJ1-2, with TRBD1 as a possible D gene (5 bases). This CDR3 region has 15 residues. Germline V lookup: CDR1 SGHVS, CDR2 FQNEAQ. With 2 bases removed from V and 0 bases from J, the gap between germline ends came to 10 bases. CDR3 protein: CASSLLRGANYGYTF. The CDR3 DNA is TGTGCCAGCAGCTTACTCCGGGGGGCTAACTATGGCTACACCTTC.

The chain links TRBV28 to TRBJ1-6, with a weak D call TRBD1 (6 bases). Germline V gene sequence: CDR1 MDHEN, CDR2 SYDVKM. CDR3 length: 14 residues. The V and J ends lost 6 bases and 7 bases respectively, with 13 bases between them. The CDR3 protein is CASSGDRFNSPLHF. CDR3 sequence (DNA): TGTGCCAGCAGCGGAGACAGGTTCAATTCACCCCTCCACTTT.

The chain joins TRBV9 to TRBJ2-1; TRBD1 is a possible D gene (5 bases). The V end was cut by 0 bases, the J end by 6 bases, with 19 bases between. This CDR3 contains 17 residues. Germline V gene data show CDR1 as SGDLS and CDR2 as YYNGEE. CDR3 loop: CASSVEGRESRGNEQFF. CDR3 in DNA: TGTGCCAGCAGCGTAGAAGGACGAGAGAGTAGGGGCAATGAGCAGTTCTTC.

The chain uses TRBV5-1 and TRBJ2-3; tentative D call: TRBD2 (7 bases). Germline V CDR1 and CDR2: SGHRS, YFSETQ. The CDR3 runs 16 residues. The ends were cut back, 0 bases at V and 5 bases at J, with 16 bases in the middle. The DNA of the CDR3 is TGCGCCAGCAGCTTGGCCGCCGGCGGGGGCCTAGATACGCAGTATTTT. Amino acids: CASSLAAGGGLDTQYF.

V is TRBV2 and J is TRBJ1-5; a possible D gene is TRBD1 (5 bases). This CDR3 has 16 residues. The V gene lost 0 bases and the J gene lost 5 bases, with 14 bases spanning the gap. Germline V gene data show CDR1 as SNHLY and CDR2 as FYNNEI. This chain's CDR3 is CASSEAPPRQHQPQHF. CDR3 bases: TGTGCCAGCAGTGAAGCGCCTCCGAGACAGCATCAGCCCCAGCATTTT.

The chain employs TRBV6-2 or TRBV6-3 and TRBJ1-6; 7 nucleotides align to TRBD1. Germline CDR1 and CDR2: MNHEY and SVGEGT. The CDR3 contains 14 residues. V lost 2 bases and J lost 5; bases outside the gene matches: 0. CDR3 DNA sequence: TGTGCCAGCAGTTACGGACAGGATAATTCACCCCTCCACTTT. Translating gives CASSYGQDNSPLHF.

A few counts support this clone. The chain couples TRBV4-1 to TRBJ1-2, with D possibly being TRBD1 (5 bases). Germline V gene sequence: CDR1 MGHRA, CDR2 YSYEKL. The length of the CDR3 is 15 residues. Trimming shortened V by 4 bases and J by 2 bases, and 14 bases separated the two germline ends. The DNA of the CDR3 is TGCGCCAGCAGCCGAGCTGAGGGACTGAACTATGGCTACACCTTC. As protein: CASSRAEGLNYGYTF.

This chain uses TRBV3-1 (or the pseudogene TRBV3-2) with TRBJ1-6; no clear D. Trimming left V 4 bases short and J 0 bases short, with 10 bases between. Germline assignment: CDR1 LGHDT and CDR2 YNNKEL (reference sequence). The CDR3 is made up of 16 amino acids. CDR3 in amino acids: CASSPRMSSYNSPLHF. CDR3 nucleotides: TGTGCCAGCAGCCCACGAATGAGCTCCTATAATTCACCCCTCCACTTT.

V is TRBV5-6 and J is TRBJ1-3; D remains unclear. The germline V gene has CDR1 SGHDT and CDR2 YYEEEE. CDR3 length equals 14 residues. Trimming cost V 0 bases and J 4 bases, with 8 bases left between them. CDR3 residues: CASSLATLGNTIYF. The CDR3 DNA is TGTGCCAGCAGCTTGGCCACTCTGGGAAACACCATATATTTT.

This rearrangement joins TRBV27 to TRBJ2-1; TRBD2 agrees at 7 bases. The ends lost 2 bases at V and 7 bases at J; junction bases unmatched: 8. This CDR3 spans 15 amino acids. Germline V gives CDR1 MNHEY, CDR2 SMNVEV (reference sequence). The CDR3, as DNA: TGTGCCAGCAGTTTAGTGGGAGGGGATACGAATGAGCAGTTCTTC. This sequence encodes CASSLVGGDTNEQFF.

V gene TRBV7-7 combines with J gene TRBJ2-1, with 11 bases lining up with TRBD2. Germline CDR1 and CDR2: SSHAT and FNYEAQ (reference sequence). The J segment lost 6 bases and the V segment lost 5 bases, leaving 9 bases of the junction unmatched. The CDR3 totals 16 residues. The CDR3 is CASSTQPGLAVNEQFF. Here the CDR3 DNA reads TGTGCCAGCAGCACGCAACCGGGACTAGCGGTCAATGAGCAGTTCTTC.

The chain is built from TRBV5-1 and TRBJ1-3; a possible D gene is TRBD1 (6 bases). The CDR3 is 15 residues long. CDR1 is SGHRS and CDR2 is YFSETQ in the germline V gene. V dropped 2 bases and J dropped 0 bases, with 9 bases sitting between them. CDR3 in amino acids: CASSLTGTSGNTIYF. The CDR3 nucleotides read TGCGCCAGCAGCTTAACAGGGACCTCTGGAAACACCATATATTTT.

This chain links TRBV5-3 with TRBJ2-3; no clear D. TRBV5-3 is classed as an ORF, of uncertain function. Trimming stripped 2 bases from V and 3 bases from J, with 4 bases between. The CDR3 spans 12 residues. The CDR3 DNA sequence: TGTGCCAGAAGCTTTCGGACAGATACGCAGTATTTT. This translates into CARSFRTDTQYF.

The rearrangement links TRBV5-4 to TRBJ1-2; 12 bases line up with TRBD1. The CDR3 consists of 15 residues. Germline V lookup: CDR1 SGHNT, CDR2 YYREEE (reference sequence). The junction had 5 bases not matched to a gene; V was cut back by 3 bases and J by 5 bases. The CDR3 protein is CASSSGTGGVYGYTF. The CDR3 nucleotides are TGTGCCAGCAGCTCCGGGACAGGGGGCGTTTATGGCTACACCTTC.

The chain uses TRBV7-3 and TRBJ2-2; D remains unclear. V was trimmed by 4 bases and J by 4 bases, leaving 7 bases between them. Per germline, CDR1 SGHTA and CDR2 FQGTGA. CDR3 length: 13 residues. The CDR3 DNA reads TGTGCCAGCAGCTACGACACCACCGGGGAGCTGTTTTTT. This translates into CASSYDTTGELFF. The entire variable domain, with the rest obtained from reference TRBV7-3 and TRBJ2-2, is as follows: GAGVSQTPSNKVTEKGKYVELRCDPISGHTALYWYRQSLGQGPEFLIYFQGTGAADDSGLPNDRFFAVRPEGSVSTLKIQRTERGDSAVYLCASSYDTTGELFFGEGSRLTVL.

The V gene is TRBV5-1, the J gene TRBJ1-1; possibly TRBD1 for D (6 bases). The germline V gene encodes CDR1 SGHRS and CDR2 YFSETQ. The CDR3 loop spans 14 amino acids. Trimming stripped 4 bases from V and 7 bases from J, with 17 bases between. DNA for the CDR3: TGCGCCAGCAGCCCCCAGACAGGAGGCGGTGAAGCTTTCTTT. It specifies CASSPQTGGGEAFF.

This clone was observed once. The chain has TRBV27 and TRBJ2-1, with 7 nucleotides matching TRBD1. J was trimmed by 6 bases and V by 1 base; bases with no gene match: 6. The CDR3 covers 15 residues. Per germline, CDR1 MNHEY and CDR2 SMNVEV (reference sequence). The CDR3 region has the DNA TGTGCCAGCAGTTTATTCGGGACAGTTACCAATGAGCAGTTCTTC. Residues: CASSLFGTVTNEQFF.

V and J are TRBV19 and TRBJ2-4; D unresolved. The germline V gene encodes CDR1 LNHDA and CDR2 SQIVND (reference sequence). The CDR3 has 15 residues. V was clipped by 6 bases and J by 0 bases, with 12 bases between them. DNA for the CDR3: TGTGCCAGTAGGCGACAAAATTTAGCCAAAAACATTCAGTACTTC. Protein sequence: CASRRQNLAKNIQYF.

The table lists this clone with a count of one. The chain's CDR3 is CASSPLGQGSTDTQYF. The CDR3 region has the DNA TGTGCCAGCTCACCTCTCGGACAGGGCAGCACAGATACGCAGTATTTT. The chain has TRBV18 and TRBJ2-3; 8 bases match TRBD1. This CDR3 contains 16 residues. The V segment lost 3 bases and the J segment 0 bases; nucleotides outside the gene matches: 5. CDR1 is KGHSH, CDR2 LQKENI, per germline.

V gene TRBV5-1 combines with J gene TRBJ2-7, with no clear D. V gave up 0 bases and J gave up 2 bases, with 12 bases separating them. CDR1 is SGHRS, CDR2 YFSETQ, per germline. The CDR3 length is 15 residues. CDR3 amino acids: CASSLVEAGTYEQYF. The CDR3 nucleotides are TGCGCCAGCAGCTTGGTAGAGGCCGGTACCTACGAGCAGTACTTC.

The chain uses TRBV18 and TRBJ1-5; D not certain. Germline CDR1 KGHSH, CDR2 LQKENI. The CDR3 totals 16 residues. Trimming took 2 bases from V and 5 from J, leaving 16 bases between them. The CDR3, as DNA: TGTGCCAGCTCACCATACCATCTGGAGGGCTATCAGCCCCAGCATTTT. Residues: CASSPYHLEGYQPQHF.

This clone was picked up a small number of times. The same CDR3 also results from other DNA sequences found in this sample. The chain recombines TRBV28 with TRBJ2-7; no clear D. V lost 6 bases and J lost 1, with 4 bases in between. The CDR3 covers 11 residues. Germline V CDR1 and CDR2: MDHEN, SYDVKM. DNA for the CDR3: TGTGCCAGCAGGTCATCCTACGAGCAGTACTTC. Translating it yields CASRSSYEQYF. The full variable domain, in which reference TRBV28 and TRBJ2-7 provide the parts outside the CDR3, is DVKVTQSSRYLVKRTGEKVFLECVQDMDHENMFWYRQDPGLGLRLIYFSYDVKMKEKGDIPEGYSVSREKKERFSLILESASTNQTSMYLCASRSSYEQYFGPGTRLTVT.